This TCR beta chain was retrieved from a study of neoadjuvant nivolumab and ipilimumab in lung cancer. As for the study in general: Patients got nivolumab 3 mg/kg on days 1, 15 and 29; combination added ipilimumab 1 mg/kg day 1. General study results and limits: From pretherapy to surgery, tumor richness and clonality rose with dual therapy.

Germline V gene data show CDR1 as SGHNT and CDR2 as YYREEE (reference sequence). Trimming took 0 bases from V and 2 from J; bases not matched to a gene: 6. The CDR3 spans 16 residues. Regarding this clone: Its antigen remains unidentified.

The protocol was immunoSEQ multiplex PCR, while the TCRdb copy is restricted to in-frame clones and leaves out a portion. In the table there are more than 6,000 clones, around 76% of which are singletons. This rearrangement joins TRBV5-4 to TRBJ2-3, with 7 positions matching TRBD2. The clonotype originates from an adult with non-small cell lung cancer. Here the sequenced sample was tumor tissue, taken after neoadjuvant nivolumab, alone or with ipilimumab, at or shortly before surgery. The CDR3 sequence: CASSLVGTTPTDTQYF. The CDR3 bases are TGTGCCAGCAGCTTGGTAGGGACTACACCCACAGATACGCAGTATTTT.